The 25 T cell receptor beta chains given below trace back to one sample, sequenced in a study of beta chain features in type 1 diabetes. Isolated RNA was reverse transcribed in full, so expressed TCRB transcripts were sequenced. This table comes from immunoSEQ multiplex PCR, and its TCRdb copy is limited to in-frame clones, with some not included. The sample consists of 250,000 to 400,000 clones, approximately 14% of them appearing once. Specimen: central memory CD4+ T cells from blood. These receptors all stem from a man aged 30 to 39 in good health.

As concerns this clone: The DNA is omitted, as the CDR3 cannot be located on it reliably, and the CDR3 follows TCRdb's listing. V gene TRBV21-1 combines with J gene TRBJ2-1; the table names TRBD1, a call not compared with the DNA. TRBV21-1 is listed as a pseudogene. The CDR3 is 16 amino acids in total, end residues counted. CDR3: CASSKVGRGSYNEQFF.

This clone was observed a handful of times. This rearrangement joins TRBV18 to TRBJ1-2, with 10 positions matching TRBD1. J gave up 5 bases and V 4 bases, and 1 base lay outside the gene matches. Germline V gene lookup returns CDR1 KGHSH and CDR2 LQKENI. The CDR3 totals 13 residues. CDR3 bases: TGTGCCAGCTCACGGGACAGGGGATATGGCTACACCTTC. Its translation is CASSRDRGYGYTF.

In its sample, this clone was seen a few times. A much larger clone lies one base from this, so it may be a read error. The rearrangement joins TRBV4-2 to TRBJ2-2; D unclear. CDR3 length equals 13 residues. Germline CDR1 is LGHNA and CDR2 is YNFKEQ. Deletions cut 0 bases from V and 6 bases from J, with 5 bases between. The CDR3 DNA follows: TGTGCCAGCAGCCAAGATGGGGCCGGGGAGCTGTTTTTT. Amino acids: CASSQDGAGELFF.

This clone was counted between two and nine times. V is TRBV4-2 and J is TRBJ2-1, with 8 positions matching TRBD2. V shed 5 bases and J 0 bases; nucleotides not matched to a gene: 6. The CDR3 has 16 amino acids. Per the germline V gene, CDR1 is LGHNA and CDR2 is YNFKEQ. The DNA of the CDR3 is TGTGCCAGCAGCTCCATAGCGGGAAGCTCCTACAATGAGCAGTTCTTC. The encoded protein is CASSSIAGSSYNEQFF.

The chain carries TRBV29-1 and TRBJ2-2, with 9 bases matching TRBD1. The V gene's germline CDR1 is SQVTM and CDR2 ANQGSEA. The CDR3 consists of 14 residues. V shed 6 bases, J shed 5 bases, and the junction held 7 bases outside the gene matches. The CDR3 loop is CSVVTGGRTGELFF. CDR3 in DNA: TGCAGCGTCGTCACAGGGGGCCGGACCGGGGAGCTGTTTTTT.

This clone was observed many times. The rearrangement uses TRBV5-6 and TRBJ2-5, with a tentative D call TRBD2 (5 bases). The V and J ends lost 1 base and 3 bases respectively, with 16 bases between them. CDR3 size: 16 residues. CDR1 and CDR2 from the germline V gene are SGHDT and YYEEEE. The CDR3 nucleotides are TGTGCCAGCAGCTTGATCGGGGTGCGGCGAGAAGAGACCCAGTACTTC. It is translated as CASSLIGVRREETQYF.

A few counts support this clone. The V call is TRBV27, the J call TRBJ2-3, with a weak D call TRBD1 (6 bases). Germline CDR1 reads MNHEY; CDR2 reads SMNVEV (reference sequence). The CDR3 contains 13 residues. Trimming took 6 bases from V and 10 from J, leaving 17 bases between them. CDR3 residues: CASSPPTGSPQYF. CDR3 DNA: TGTGCCAGCAGCCCACCAACAGGGAGCCCGCAGTATTTT.

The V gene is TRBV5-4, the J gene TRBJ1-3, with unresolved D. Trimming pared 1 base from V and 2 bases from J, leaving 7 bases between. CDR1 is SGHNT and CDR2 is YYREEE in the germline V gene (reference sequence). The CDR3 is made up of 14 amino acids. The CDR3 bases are TGTGCCAGCAGCTTGAAAGGTACTGGAAACACCATATATTTT. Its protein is CASSLKGTGNTIYF. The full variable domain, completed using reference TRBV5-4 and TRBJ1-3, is ETGVTQSPTHLIKTRGQQVTLRCSSQSGHNTVSWYQQALGQGPQFIFQYYREEENGRGNFPPRFSGLQFPNYSSELNVNALELDDSALYLCASSLKGTGNTIYFGEGSWLTVV.

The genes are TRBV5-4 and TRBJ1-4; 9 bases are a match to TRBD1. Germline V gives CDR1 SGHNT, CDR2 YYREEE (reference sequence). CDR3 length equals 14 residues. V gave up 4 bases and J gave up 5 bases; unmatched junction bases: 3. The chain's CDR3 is CASSRTGANEKLFF. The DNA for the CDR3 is TGTGCCAGCAGCCGGACAGGGGCGAATGAAAAACTGTTTTTT.

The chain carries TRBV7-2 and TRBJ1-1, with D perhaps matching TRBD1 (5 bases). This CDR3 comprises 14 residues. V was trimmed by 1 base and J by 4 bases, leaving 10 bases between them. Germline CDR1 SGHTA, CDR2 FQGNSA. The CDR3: CASSLGAGLTEAFF. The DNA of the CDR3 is TGTGCCAGCAGCTTAGGGGCAGGGCTCACTGAAGCTTTCTTT.

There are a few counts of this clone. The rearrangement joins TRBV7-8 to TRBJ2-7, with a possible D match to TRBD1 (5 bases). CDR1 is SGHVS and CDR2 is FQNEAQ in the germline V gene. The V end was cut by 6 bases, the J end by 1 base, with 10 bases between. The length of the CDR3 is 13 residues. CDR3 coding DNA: TGTGCCAGCAGTTCCAGGGCATCCTACGAGCAGTACGTC. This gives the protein CASSSRASYEQYV.

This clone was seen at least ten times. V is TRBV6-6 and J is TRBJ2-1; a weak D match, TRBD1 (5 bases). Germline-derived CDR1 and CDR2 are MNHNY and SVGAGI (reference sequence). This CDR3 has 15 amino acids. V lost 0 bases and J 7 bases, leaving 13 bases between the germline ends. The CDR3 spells CASSYSQGVFNEQFF. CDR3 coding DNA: TGTGCCAGCAGTTACTCTCAGGGCGTTTTTAATGAGCAGTTCTTC.

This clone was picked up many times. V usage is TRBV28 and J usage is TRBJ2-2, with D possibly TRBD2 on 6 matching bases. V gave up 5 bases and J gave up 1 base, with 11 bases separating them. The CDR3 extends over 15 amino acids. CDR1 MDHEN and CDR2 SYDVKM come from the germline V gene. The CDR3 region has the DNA TGTGCCAGCAGTCCCGGGACTTTGAACACCGGGGAGCTGTTTTTT. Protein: CASSPGTLNTGELFF.

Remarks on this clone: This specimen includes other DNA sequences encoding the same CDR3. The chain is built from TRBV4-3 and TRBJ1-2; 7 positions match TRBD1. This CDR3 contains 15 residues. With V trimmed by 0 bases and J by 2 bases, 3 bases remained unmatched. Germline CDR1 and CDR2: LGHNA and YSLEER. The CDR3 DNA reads TGCGCCAGCAGCCAAGACTTACAGGGGAACTATGGCTACACCTTC. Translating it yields CASSQDLQGNYGYTF.

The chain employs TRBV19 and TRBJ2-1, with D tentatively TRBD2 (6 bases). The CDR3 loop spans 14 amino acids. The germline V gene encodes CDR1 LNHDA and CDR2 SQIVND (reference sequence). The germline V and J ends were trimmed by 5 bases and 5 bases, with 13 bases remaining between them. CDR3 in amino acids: CASSLGGFDNEQFF. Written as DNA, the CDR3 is TGTGCCAGTAGTTTGGGGGGTTTCGACAATGAGCAGTTCTTC.

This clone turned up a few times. The CDR3 here is CASSLGGSSYEQYV. The CDR3 nucleotides read TGTGCCAGCAGCTTAGGAGGAAGCTCCTACGAGCAGTACGTC. This chain connects TRBV11-1 to TRBJ2-7; no clear D gene. The CDR3 loop spans 14 amino acids. The V gene lost 1 base and the J gene lost 0 bases, with 7 bases spanning the gap. The germline CDR1 and CDR2 sequences are SGHAT and FQDESV (reference sequence).

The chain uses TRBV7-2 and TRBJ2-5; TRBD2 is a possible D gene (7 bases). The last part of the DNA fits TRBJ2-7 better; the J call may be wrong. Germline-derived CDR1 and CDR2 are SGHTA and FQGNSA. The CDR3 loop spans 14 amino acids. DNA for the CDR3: TGTGCCAGCAGCTTACGGGGGGCCTCCTACGAGCAGTACTTC. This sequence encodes CASSLRGASYEQYF.

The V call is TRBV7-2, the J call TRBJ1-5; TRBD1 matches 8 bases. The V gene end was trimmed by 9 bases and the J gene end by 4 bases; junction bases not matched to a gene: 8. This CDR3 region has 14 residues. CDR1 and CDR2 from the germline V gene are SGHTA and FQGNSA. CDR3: CASGQGAQNQPQHF. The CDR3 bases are TGTGCCAGTGGTCAGGGGGCACAAAATCAGCCCCAGCATTTT.

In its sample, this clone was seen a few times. DNA of the CDR3: TGCGCCAGCAGCCTACTGACAGGCAACCAAGAGACCCAGTACTTC. Protein product: CASSLLTGNQETQYF. The chain carries TRBV5-1 and TRBJ2-5; a possible D gene is TRBD1 (6 bases). Germline CDR1 is SGHRS and CDR2 is YFSETQ. The CDR3 consists of 15 residues. V shed 4 bases and J shed 0 bases, with 13 bases lying between them.

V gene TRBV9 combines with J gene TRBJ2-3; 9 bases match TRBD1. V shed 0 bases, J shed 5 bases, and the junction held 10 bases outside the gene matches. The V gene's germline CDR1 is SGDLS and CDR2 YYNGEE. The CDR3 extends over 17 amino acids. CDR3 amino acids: CASSVGGGTGTIDTQYF. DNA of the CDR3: TGTGCCAGCAGCGTAGGGGGAGGGACAGGGACAATAGATACGCAGTATTTT.

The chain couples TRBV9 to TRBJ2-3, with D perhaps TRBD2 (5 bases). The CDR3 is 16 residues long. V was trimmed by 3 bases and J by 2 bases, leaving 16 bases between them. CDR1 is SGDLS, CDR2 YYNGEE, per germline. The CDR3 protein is CASSGAPAGPTDTQYF. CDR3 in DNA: TGTGCCAGCAGCGGCGCTCCTGCGGGCCCCACAGATACGCAGTATTTT.

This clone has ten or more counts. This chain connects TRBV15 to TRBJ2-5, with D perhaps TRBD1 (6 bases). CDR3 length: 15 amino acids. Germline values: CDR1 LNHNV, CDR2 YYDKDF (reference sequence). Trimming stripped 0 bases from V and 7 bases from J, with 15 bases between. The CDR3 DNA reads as TGTGCCACCAGCAGAGATCACAGGGCTGGGGGGACCCAGTACTTC. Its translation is CATSRDHRAGGTQYF.

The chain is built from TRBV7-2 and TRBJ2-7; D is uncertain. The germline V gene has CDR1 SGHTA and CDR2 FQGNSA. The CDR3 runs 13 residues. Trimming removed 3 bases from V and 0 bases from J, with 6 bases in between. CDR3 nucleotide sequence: TGTGCCAGCAGCTTTAGCCGCTCCTACGAGCAGTACGTC. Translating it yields CASSFSRSYEQYV.

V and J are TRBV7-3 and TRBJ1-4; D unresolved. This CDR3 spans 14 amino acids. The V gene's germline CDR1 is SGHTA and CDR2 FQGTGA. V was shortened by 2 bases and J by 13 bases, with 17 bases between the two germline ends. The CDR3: CASSLGEGGRGLFF. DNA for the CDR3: TGTGCCAGCAGCTTAGGCGAGGGCGGGCGTGGACTGTTTTTT. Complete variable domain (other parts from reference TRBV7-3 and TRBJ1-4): GAGVSQTPSNKVTEKGKYVELRCDPISGHTALYWYRQSLGQGPEFLIYFQGTGAADDSGLPNDRFFAVRPEGSVSTLKIQRTERGDSAVYLCASSLGEGGRGLFFGSGTQLSVL.

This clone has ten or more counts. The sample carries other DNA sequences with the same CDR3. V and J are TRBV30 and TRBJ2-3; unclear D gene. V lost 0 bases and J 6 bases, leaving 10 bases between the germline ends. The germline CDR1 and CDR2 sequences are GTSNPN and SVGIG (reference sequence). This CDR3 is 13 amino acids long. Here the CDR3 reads CAWSVRVRDTQYF. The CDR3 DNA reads TGTGCCTGGAGTGTAAGGGTCCGGGATACGCAGTATTTT.